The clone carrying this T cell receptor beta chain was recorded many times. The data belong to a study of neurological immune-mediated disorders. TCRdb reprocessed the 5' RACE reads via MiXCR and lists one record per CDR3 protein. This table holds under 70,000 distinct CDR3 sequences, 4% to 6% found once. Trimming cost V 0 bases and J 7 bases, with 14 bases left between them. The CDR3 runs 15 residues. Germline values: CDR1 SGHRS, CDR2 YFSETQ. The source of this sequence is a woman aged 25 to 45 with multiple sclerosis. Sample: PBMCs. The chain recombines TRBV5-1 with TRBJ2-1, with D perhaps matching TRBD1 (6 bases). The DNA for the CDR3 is TGCGCCAGCAGCTTGGGTGGACAGTCATGGAATGAGCAGTTCTTC. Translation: CASSLGGQSWNEQFF.